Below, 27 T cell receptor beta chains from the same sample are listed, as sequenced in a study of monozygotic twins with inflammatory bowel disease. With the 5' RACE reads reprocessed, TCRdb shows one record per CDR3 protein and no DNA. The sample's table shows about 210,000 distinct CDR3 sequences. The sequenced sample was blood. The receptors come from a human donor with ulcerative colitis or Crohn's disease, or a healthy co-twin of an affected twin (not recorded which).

CDR3 sequence: CAWGEGGETQYF. The rearrangement joins TRBV30 to TRBJ2-5; the TCRdb D gene call, TRBD2, has no DNA to confirm it. CDR3 size: 12 residues. In germline, CDR1 is GTSNPN, CDR2 SVGIG (reference sequence).

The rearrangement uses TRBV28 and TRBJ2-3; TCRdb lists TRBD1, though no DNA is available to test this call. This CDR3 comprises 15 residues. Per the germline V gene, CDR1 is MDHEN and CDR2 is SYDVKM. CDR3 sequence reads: CASSFRTGNTDTQYF.

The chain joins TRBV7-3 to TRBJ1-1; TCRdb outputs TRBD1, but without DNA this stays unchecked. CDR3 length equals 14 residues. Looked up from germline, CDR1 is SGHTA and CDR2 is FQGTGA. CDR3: CASSPTPQGTEAFF.

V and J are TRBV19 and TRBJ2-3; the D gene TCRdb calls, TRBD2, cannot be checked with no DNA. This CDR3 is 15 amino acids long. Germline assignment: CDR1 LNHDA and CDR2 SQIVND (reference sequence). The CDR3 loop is CASNGLAGITDTQYF.

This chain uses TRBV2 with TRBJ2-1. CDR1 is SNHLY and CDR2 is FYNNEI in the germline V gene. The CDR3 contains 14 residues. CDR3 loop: CASSTTSSYNEQFF. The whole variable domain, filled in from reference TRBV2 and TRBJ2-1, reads EPEVTQTPSHQVTQMGQEVILRCVPISNHLYFYWYRQILGQKVEFLVSFYNNEISEKSEIFDDQFSVERPDGSNFTLKIRSTKLEDSAMYFCASSTTSSYNEQFFGPGTRLTVL.

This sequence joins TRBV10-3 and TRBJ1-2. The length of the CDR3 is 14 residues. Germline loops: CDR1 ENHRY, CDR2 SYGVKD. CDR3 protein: CAISEGRSTYGYTF.

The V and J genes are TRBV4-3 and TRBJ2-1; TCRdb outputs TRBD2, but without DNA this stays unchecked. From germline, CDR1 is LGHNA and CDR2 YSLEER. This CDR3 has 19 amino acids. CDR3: CASSQVGPRQDGLYNEQFF.

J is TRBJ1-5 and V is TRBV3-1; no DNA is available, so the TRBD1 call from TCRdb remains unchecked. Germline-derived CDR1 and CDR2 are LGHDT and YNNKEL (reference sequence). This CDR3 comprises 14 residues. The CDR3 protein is CASSQVPGNQPQHF. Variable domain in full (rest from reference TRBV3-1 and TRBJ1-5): DTAVSQTPKYLVTQMGNDKSIKCEQNLGHDTMYWYKQDSKKFLKIMFSYNNKELIINETVPNRFSPKSPDKAHLNLHINSLELGDSAVYFCASSQVPGNQPQHFGDGTRLSIL.

CDR3: CASSESREGYTF. The chain has TRBV18 and TRBJ1-2; lacking DNA, the TRBD1 call made by TCRdb goes unchecked. The CDR3 length is 12 residues. Germline-derived CDR1 and CDR2 are KGHSH and LQKENI.

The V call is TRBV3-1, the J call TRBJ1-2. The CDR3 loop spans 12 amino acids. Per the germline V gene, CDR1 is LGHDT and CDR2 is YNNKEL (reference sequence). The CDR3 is CASSQDPGGYTF. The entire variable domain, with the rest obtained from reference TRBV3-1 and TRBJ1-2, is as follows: DTAVSQTPKYLVTQMGNDKSIKCEQNLGHDTMYWYKQDSKKFLKIMFSYNNKELIINETVPNRFSPKSPDKAHLNLHINSLELGDSAVYFCASSQDPGGYTFGSGTRLTVV.

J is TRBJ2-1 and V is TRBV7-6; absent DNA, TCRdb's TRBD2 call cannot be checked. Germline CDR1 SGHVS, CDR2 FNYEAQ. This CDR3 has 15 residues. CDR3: CASSPFPGTSSEQFF. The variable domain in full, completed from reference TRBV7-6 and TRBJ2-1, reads GAGVSQSPRYKVTKRGQDVALRCDPISGHVSLYWYRQALGQGPEFLTYFNYEAQQDKSGLPNDRFSAERPEGSISTLTIQRTEQRDSAMYRCASSPFPGTSSEQFFGPGTRLTVL.

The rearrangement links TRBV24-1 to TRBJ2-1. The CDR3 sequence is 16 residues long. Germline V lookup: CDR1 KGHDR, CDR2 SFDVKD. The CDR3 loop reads CATSDLQARDYNEQFF.

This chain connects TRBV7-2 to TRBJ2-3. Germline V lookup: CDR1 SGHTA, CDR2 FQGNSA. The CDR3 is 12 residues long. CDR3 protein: CASSLAIDMQYF.

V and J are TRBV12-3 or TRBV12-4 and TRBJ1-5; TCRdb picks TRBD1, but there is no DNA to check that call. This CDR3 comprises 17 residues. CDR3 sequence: CASSLVYFIGTEGPQHF.

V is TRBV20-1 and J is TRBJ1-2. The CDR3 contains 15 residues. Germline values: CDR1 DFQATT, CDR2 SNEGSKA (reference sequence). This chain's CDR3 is CSARDWEPPIYGYTF.

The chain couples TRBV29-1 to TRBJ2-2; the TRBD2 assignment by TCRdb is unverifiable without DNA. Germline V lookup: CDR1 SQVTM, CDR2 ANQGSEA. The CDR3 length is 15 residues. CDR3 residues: CSVGNSGRNTGELFF.

The chain's CDR3 is CASSMGAGAIYEQYF. The J gene is TRBJ2-7, the V gene TRBV19; the D call of TRBD1 rests on TCRdb alone, since no DNA is present to check it. The CDR3 has 15 residues. The germline V gene encodes CDR1 LNHDA and CDR2 SQIVND (reference sequence).

The CDR3 reads CASSTDLSSTDTQYF. This chain uses TRBV19 with TRBJ2-3. The CDR3 runs to 15 residues. The germline V gene encodes CDR1 LNHDA and CDR2 SQIVND (reference sequence).

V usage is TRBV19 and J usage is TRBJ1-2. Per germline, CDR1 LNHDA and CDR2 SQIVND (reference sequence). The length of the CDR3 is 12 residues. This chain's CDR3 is CASSRKDGGYTF.

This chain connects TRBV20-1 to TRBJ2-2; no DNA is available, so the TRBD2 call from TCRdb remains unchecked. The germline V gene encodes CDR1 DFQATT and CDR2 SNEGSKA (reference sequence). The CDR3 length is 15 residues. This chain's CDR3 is CSAMARARSTGELFF.

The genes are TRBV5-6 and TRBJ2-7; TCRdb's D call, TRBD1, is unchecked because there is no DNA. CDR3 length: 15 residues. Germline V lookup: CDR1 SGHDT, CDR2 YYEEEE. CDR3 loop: CASSPSGQISYEQYF.

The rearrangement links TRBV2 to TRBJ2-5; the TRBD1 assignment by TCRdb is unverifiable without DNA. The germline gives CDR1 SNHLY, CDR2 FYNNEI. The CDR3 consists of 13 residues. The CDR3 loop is CASSLSGAGTQYF.

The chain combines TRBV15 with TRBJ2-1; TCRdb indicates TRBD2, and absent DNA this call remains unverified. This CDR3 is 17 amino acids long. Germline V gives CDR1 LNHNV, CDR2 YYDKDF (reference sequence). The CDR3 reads CATSRALSGGAYNEQFF.

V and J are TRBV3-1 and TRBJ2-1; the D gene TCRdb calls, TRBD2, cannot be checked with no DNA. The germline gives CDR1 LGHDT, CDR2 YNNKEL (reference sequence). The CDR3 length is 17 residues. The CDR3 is CASSHLLLAASYNEQFF.

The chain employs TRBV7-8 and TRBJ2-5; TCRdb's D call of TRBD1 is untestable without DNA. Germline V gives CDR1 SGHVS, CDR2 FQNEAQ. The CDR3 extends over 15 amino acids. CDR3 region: CASSPRDRDLGTQYF.

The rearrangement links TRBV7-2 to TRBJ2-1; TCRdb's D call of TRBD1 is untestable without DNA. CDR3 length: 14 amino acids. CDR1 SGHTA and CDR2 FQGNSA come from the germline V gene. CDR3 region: CASSLGQGLGEQFF.

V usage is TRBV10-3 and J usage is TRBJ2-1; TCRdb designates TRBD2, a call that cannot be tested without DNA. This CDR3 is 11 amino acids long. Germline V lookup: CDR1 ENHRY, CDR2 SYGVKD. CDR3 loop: CAISARDEQFF.